This passage covers 27 T cell receptor beta chains from one sample sequenced in a study of cytomegalovirus exposure and HLA in healthy donors. With 60 Vbeta and 13 Jbeta primers, the PCR was carried out. Profiled with immunoSEQ multiplex PCR; TCRdb holds only in-frame clones, not every one. There are about 79,000 clones in the sample, with roughly 5.1% held by the top ten. The sample comprised PBMCs. The receptors come from a man aged 30-40 years in good health and CMV-seronegative.

The genes are TRBV11-3 and TRBJ2-7, with 8 positions matching TRBD1. CDR3 length equals 14 residues. After removal of 0 bases from V and 2 bases from J, the junction contained 0 bases not matched to a gene. The germline CDR1 and CDR2 sequences are SGHNT and YENEEA. CDR3 amino acids: CASSLETGAYEQYF. The CDR3, as DNA: TGTGCCAGCAGCTTAGAGACAGGGGCCTACGAGCAGTACTTC.

Details on this clone: The junction departs from the called germline gene at one end, perhaps through a read error. J is TRBJ1-1 and V is TRBV10-1, with TRBD1 identical over 8 bases. This CDR3 has 10 amino acids. Looked up from germline, CDR1 is WNHNN and CDR2 is SYGVQD (reference sequence). CDR3 bases: TGCGCCAGCAGAGAGGGACAGGCCGACTTT. Its protein is CASREGQADF.

V and J are TRBV5-1 and TRBJ1-6; D is perhaps TRBD1 (5 bases). Germline V CDR1 and CDR2: SGHRS, YFSETQ. The ends were cut back, 4 bases at V and 9 bases at J, with 14 bases in the middle. This CDR3 has 14 residues. The CDR3 nucleotides read TGCGCCAGCAGCCCTCGACGGGGGGGTTCACCCCTCCACTTT. It is translated as CASSPRRGGSPLHF.

The chain uses TRBV2 and TRBJ1-6; D remains unclear. The V gene lost 6 bases and the J gene lost 4 bases, with 19 bases spanning the gap. Germline CDR1 SNHLY, CDR2 FYNNEI. The length of the CDR3 is 17 residues. CDR3 region: CASRREGRGRYNSPLHF. As DNA, the CDR3 is TGTGCCAGCAGAAGGGAGGGTCGTGGGCGTTATAATTCACCCCTCCACTTT.

The rearrangement links TRBV18 to TRBJ1-1; weak D call: TRBD1 (6 bases). CDR1 KGHSH and CDR2 LQKENI come from the germline V gene. With 1 base removed from V and 8 bases from J, the gap between germline ends came to 8 bases. The CDR3 contains 12 residues. This CDR3 reads CASSPQGEEAFF. CDR3 DNA: TGTGCCAGCTCACCACAGGGGGAGGAAGCTTTCTTT.

Details on this clone: Relative to the germline gene, one junction end is altered; a read error may explain this. This rearrangement joins TRBV5-1 to TRBJ2-7, with D possibly being TRBD1 (5 bases). This CDR3 is built from 15 residues. CDR1 and CDR2 (germline): SGHRS, YFSETQ. The CDR3 loop reads CASSSFSWGSYEQYF. The CDR3 nucleotides are TGCGCCAGCAGCTCATTCTCGTGGGGCTCCTACGAGCAGTACTTT.

This chain joins TRBV6-5 and TRBJ1-2; 7 bases agree with TRBD1. The ends lost 1 base at V and 0 bases at J; junction bases unmatched: 5. The CDR3 covers 16 residues. Germline CDR1 is MNHEY and CDR2 is SVGAGI. Here the CDR3 reads CASSYLIQGTNYGYTF. The CDR3 DNA is TGTGCCAGCAGTTACTTGATACAGGGGACTAACTATGGCTACACCTTC.

The gene calls are TRBV4-3 and TRBJ2-1; 12 nucleotides line up with TRBD2. The CDR3 totals 20 residues. Per the germline V gene, CDR1 is LGHNA and CDR2 is YSLEER. Trimming at V came to 0 bases and at J to 4 bases, leaving 13 bases not matched to a gene. CDR3 region: CASSQDQETSGSNWYNEQFF. The CDR3 DNA follows: TGCGCCAGCAGCCAAGATCAGGAGACTAGCGGGAGCAATTGGTACAATGAGCAGTTCTTC.

The chain combines TRBV7-2 with TRBJ2-2; tentatively, D is TRBD2 (6 bases). CDR3 length: 15 amino acids. V was trimmed by 6 bases and J by 1 base, leaving 12 bases between them. Looked up from germline, CDR1 is SGHTA and CDR2 is FQGNSA. The CDR3 region has the DNA TGTGCCAGCAGACCTCCCGGGGGGAACACCGGGGAGCTGTTTTTT. Protein product: CASRPPGGNTGELFF.

V is TRBV18 and J is TRBJ2-7; 8 positions match TRBD2. Looked up from germline, CDR1 is KGHSH and CDR2 is LQKENI. The V gene end was trimmed by 0 bases and the J gene end by 0 bases; junction bases not matched to a gene: 7. The length of the CDR3 is 17 residues. Here the CDR3 reads CASSPPFSGMGSYEQYF. The CDR3 nucleotides are TGTGCCAGCTCACCACCTTTTAGCGGGATGGGCTCCTACGAGCAGTACTTC. Looking up the rest from reference TRBV18 and TRBJ2-7 gives the full variable domain: NAGVMQNPRHLVRRRGQEARLRCSPMKGHSHVYWYRQLPEEGLKFMVYLQKENIIDESGMPKERFSAEFPKEGPSILRIQQVVRGDSAAYFCASSPPFSGMGSYEQYFGPGTRLTVT.

The chain uses TRBV6-1 and TRBJ1-3, with D possibly TRBD1 on 6 matching bases. The length of the CDR3 is 15 residues. The germline V gene has CDR1 MNHNS and CDR2 SASEGT. Trimming pared 4 bases from V and 0 bases from J, leaving 10 bases between. This CDR3 is CASSVGQISGNTIYF. The CDR3 region has the DNA TGTGCCAGCAGTGTTGGACAGATCTCTGGAAACACCATATATTTT.

The chain combines TRBV7-2 with TRBJ2-7; no definite D call. V was shortened by 5 bases and J by 2 bases, with 10 bases between the two germline ends. Germline CDR1 reads SGHTA; CDR2 reads FQGNSA. The CDR3 spans 13 residues. The CDR3 DNA sequence: TGTGCCAGCAGCACTGAGGTAACCTACGAGCAGTACTTC. This sequence encodes CASSTEVTYEQYF.

The chain is built from TRBV18 and TRBJ2-7, with D maybe TRBD2 (7 bases). The germline CDR1 and CDR2 sequences are KGHSH and LQKENI. The ends were cut back, 0 bases at V and 1 base at J, with 19 bases in the middle. This CDR3 contains 18 residues. The CDR3, as DNA: TGTGCCAGCTCACCACCGGGTTTCGGGGGGCCCACGTCCTACGAGCAGTACTTC. Amino acids: CASSPPGFGGPTSYEQYF.

V usage is TRBV6-5 and J usage is TRBJ1-1; no firm D call. Germline V CDR1 and CDR2: MNHEY, SVGAGI. The CDR3 has 14 residues. V lost 2 bases, J lost 5 bases, and 12 bases lay in between. This CDR3 is CASSYVQGGTEAFF. The CDR3 DNA reads as TGTGCCAGCAGTTACGTACAAGGAGGGACTGAAGCTTTCTTT.

The chain recombines TRBV29-1 with TRBJ2-1, with TRBD1 matching 11 bases. The V segment lost 7 bases and the J segment 3 bases; nucleotides outside the gene matches: 8. Germline assignment: CDR1 SQVTM and CDR2 ANQGSEA. The CDR3 length is 15 residues. Here the CDR3 reads CSGDGQGAVYNEQFF. The CDR3 nucleotides are TGCAGCGGGGATGGACAGGGGGCCGTCTACAATGAGCAGTTCTTC.

This chain uses TRBV25-1 with TRBJ2-2; 9 bases fit TRBD2. V lost 6 bases and J lost 6; bases outside the gene matches: 11. CDR1 is MGHDK and CDR2 is SYGVNS in the germline V gene. The CDR3 is 16 residues long. The CDR3 DNA is TGTGCCAGCAGCGCCCAAGTGGGCGGGAGGGCCGGGGAGCTGTTTTTT. Its protein product is CASSAQVGGRAGELFF.

The J gene is TRBJ2-1, the V gene TRBV18; 8 positions agree with TRBD1. Germline trimming cut 4 bases from V and 8 bases from J; bases unmatched to any gene: 7. Germline values: CDR1 KGHSH, CDR2 LQKENI. This CDR3 contains 14 residues. CDR3 nucleotides: TGTGCCAGCTCACAGCGGACAGGGACCGATGAGCAGTTCTTC. It is translated as CASSQRTGTDEQFF.

The chain combines TRBV2 with TRBJ1-2; TRBD1 might be the D (6 bases). This CDR3 has 15 residues. Trimming shortened V by 1 base and J by 3 bases, and 12 bases separated the two germline ends. Germline assignment: CDR1 SNHLY and CDR2 FYNNEI. The CDR3 spells CASSEVSQGYYGYTF. The CDR3 DNA is TGTGCCAGCAGTGAAGTTTCTCAGGGGTACTATGGCTACACCTTC. The entire variable domain, with the rest obtained from reference TRBV2 and TRBJ1-2, is as follows: EPEVTQTPSHQVTQMGQEVILRCVPISNHLYFYWYRQILGQKVEFLVSFYNNEISEKSEIFDDQFSVERPDGSNFTLKIRSTKLEDSAMYFCASSEVSQGYYGYTFGSGTRLTVV.

The chain couples TRBV5-1 to TRBJ2-2; D ambiguous. The V end lost 4 bases, the J end lost 4 bases, and 11 bases lay between the germline ends. Germline lookup yields CDR1 SGHRS and CDR2 YFSETQ. This CDR3 comprises 14 residues. In nucleotides, the CDR3 is TGCGCCAGCAGCCACAGTGCCGGCACCGGGGAGCTGTTTTTT. This sequence encodes CASSHSAGTGELFF.

J is TRBJ1-4 and V is TRBV18, with D perhaps matching TRBD1 (5 bases). V shed 5 bases and J shed 8 bases, with 12 bases lying between them. CDR1 KGHSH and CDR2 LQKENI come from the germline V gene. The CDR3 is 13 amino acids. The CDR3: CASSVTAEEKLFF. CDR3 DNA sequence: TGTGCCAGCTCAGTGACAGCCGAAGAAAAACTGTTTTTT.

For the CDR3, the DNA is TGCGCCAGCAGCACGGGACTAGCGGGAGGCCCCTATTCCTACGAGCAGTACTTC. Its translation: CASSTGLAGGPYSYEQYF. The V and J genes are TRBV4-3 and TRBJ2-7; 15 nucleotides agree with TRBD2. Germline CDR1 reads LGHNA; CDR2 reads YSLEER. The CDR3 contains 18 residues. V was clipped by 5 bases and J by 1 base; unmatched bases: 9.

The V call is TRBV5-6, the J call TRBJ2-7; a weak D match, TRBD1 (6 bases). The V end lost 1 base, the J end lost 0 bases, and 11 bases lay between the germline ends. The germline V gene has CDR1 SGHDT and CDR2 YYEEEE. The CDR3 sequence is 15 residues long. The CDR3 spells CASSLWTATSYEQYF. CDR3 nucleotides: TGTGCCAGCAGCTTGTGGACAGCTACCTCCTACGAGCAGTACTTC.

This sequence joins TRBV18 and TRBJ2-7; the match to TRBD2 covers 9 bases. The CDR3 spans 14 residues. Per germline, CDR1 KGHSH and CDR2 LQKENI. Losses at the gene ends were 5 bases for V and 1 base for J; bases not matched to a gene: 3. The CDR3 coding sequence is TGTGCCAGCTCAGTGGGACTAGCTTCCTACGAGCAGTACTTC. This sequence encodes CASSVGLASYEQYF.

The chain couples TRBV11-3 to TRBJ2-7, with TRBD2 as a possible D gene (5 bases). Germline values: CDR1 SGHNT, CDR2 YENEEA. Between the trimmed V and J ends, which lost 5 bases and 4 bases, there was a span of 18 bases. This CDR3 has 15 residues. Here the CDR3 reads CASSPRVGQGYEQYF. CDR3 nucleotide sequence: TGTGCCAGCAGCCCGCGGGTGGGTCAAGGGTACGAGCAGTACTTC.

The V and J genes are TRBV9 and TRBJ2-3, with D possibly TRBD2 on 5 matching bases. CDR1 and CDR2 from the germline V gene are SGDLS and YYNGEE. The V gene lost 4 bases and the J gene lost 4 bases, with 13 bases spanning the gap. The CDR3 has 14 amino acids. CDR3 sequence (DNA): TGTGCCAGCAGCCTTGTCCCGGAGGCAGATACGCAGTATTTT. Its protein product is CASSLVPEADTQYF.

This sequence joins TRBV6-1 and TRBJ1-2; 9 positions agree with TRBD1. This CDR3 region has 15 residues. V was clipped by 6 bases and J by 3 bases; unmatched bases: 8. Germline assignment: CDR1 MNHNS and CDR2 SASEGT. CDR3 residues: CASREQGAGDYGYTF. For the CDR3, the DNA is TGTGCCAGCAGGGAACAGGGGGCAGGGGACTATGGCTACACCTTC.

V gene TRBV4-2 combines with J gene TRBJ2-2, with D unclear. V was clipped by 0 bases and J by 7 bases, with 15 bases between them. In germline, CDR1 is LGHNA, CDR2 YNFKEQ. The CDR3 extends over 16 amino acids. CDR3 nucleotides: TGTGCCAGCAGCCAAGAGGTAGTATCGAACGACGGGGAGCTGTTTTTT. Translated: CASSQEVVSNDGELFF.